This T cell receptor (beta chain) was captured in a study of glioma-infiltrating T cells. Study-wide results and caveats: Above-expected tissue-blood divergence occurred in all gliomas, most in low-grade ones. Only very few CDR3 sequences appeared in both tissue and blood.

The iRepertoire nested amplicon-rescue multiplex PCR amplified TCR alpha and beta CDR3s from RNA. In TCRdb, the multiplex PCR reads were re-called with MiXCR into one record per CDR3 protein. Among about 130,000 distinct CDR3 sequences, about 25% were seen once, and the ten largest hold about 30%. This clonotype was recorded at least ten times. As yet, its antigen is unknown. The CDR3 length is 11 residues. Germline V gene data show CDR1 as SGHVS and CDR2 as FQNEAQ. The junction had 6 bases not matched to a gene; V was cut back by 5 bases and J by 13 bases. The chain is built from TRBV7-8 and TRBJ1-1; 8 positions agree with TRBD1. The sequence came from a human donor with low-grade glioma or glioblastoma, undergoing nonglioma brain surgery, or in good health (not recorded which). The sequenced sample was glioma tissue, nonneoplastic brain tissue, or PBMCs (not recorded which). Written as DNA, the CDR3 is TGTGCCAGCAGCACGGGACAGGAGGGTTTCTTT. Protein product: CASSTGQEGFF.